Listed below are T cell receptor beta chains from one sample, sequenced in a study of T-cell memory formation after mild COVID-19. TCRdb reanalysed the 5' RACE reads using MiXCR and keeps one entry per CDR3 protein. The sample includes about 400,000 distinct CDR3 sequences, less than 25% of them seen just once. The sequenced sample consisted of PBMCs or a T cell subset sorted from them (not recorded which). These receptors were collected from an adult woman who had mild COVID-19 (a few samples of this study predate the infection). Cell type and time point are not known. Both conserved end residues are part of each CDR3. Each record gives: J gene, V gene, clone size, D gene, CDR3 DNA, CDR3 protein. D genes are given only for firm matches. Clone size is stated in some rows and not others, as once, few, many or a class when expanded.

J gene: TRBJ2-5; V gene: TRBV19; clone size: -; D gene: TRBD2; CDR3 DNA: TGTGCCAGTAGTCCTCCCGGGACTAGCGGAAAAGAGACCCAGTACTTC; CDR3 protein: CASSPPGTSGKETQYF
J gene: TRBJ2-7; V gene: TRBV28; clone size: few; D gene: TRBD2; CDR3 DNA: TGTGCCAGTGGGCTAGCGGGGGGGTCCTACGAGCAGTACTTC; CDR3 protein: CASGLAGGSYEQYF
J gene: TRBJ2-7; V gene: TRBV5-1; clone size: -; D gene: TRBD1; CDR3 DNA: TGCGCCAGCAGCTTCGGACAGGCATTCGAGCAGTACTTC; CDR3 protein: CASSFGQAFEQYF
J gene: TRBJ2-7; V gene: TRBV9; clone size: -; D gene: TRBD1; CDR3 DNA: TGTGCCAGCAGCATTGGGACAGGGGGTTTTGAGCAGTACTTC; CDR3 protein: CASSIGTGGFEQYF
J gene: TRBJ2-3; V gene: TRBV19; clone size: -; D gene: -; CDR3 DNA: TGTGCCAGTAGTTTATTAGGAGGGCCCAGTGGAGATACGCAGTATTTT; CDR3 protein: CASSLLGGPSGDTQYF
J gene: TRBJ2-5; V gene: TRBV6-2/TRBV6-3; clone size: few; D gene: -; CDR3 DNA: TGTGCCAGCAGGAAGGGAAGTCAAGAGACCCAGTACTTC; CDR3 protein: CASRKGSQETQYF
J gene: TRBJ2-1; V gene: TRBV5-6; clone size: -; D gene: TRBD2; CDR3 DNA: TGTGCCAGCAGCTCGGGACTAGCGGGAGGCCATAGCTCCTACAATGAGCAGTTCTTC; CDR3 protein: CASSSGLAGGHSSYNEQFF
J gene: TRBJ1-1; V gene: TRBV12-3/TRBV12-4; clone size: few; D gene: TRBD1; CDR3 DNA: TGTGCCAGCTCAACGGCACAGGGGATAAATGAAGCTTTCTTT; CDR3 protein: CASSTAQGINEAFF
J gene: TRBJ1-1; V gene: TRBV29-1; clone size: few; D gene: -; CDR3 DNA: TGCAGCGTCCAGTTCACTGAAGCTTTCTTT; CDR3 protein: CSVQFTEAFF
J gene: TRBJ1-1; V gene: TRBV30; clone size: -; D gene: -; CDR3 DNA: TGTGCCTGGAGTGTGCAGCCGAACACTGAAGCTTTCTTT; CDR3 protein: CAWSVQPNTEAFF
J gene: TRBJ1-2; V gene: TRBV20-1; clone size: few; D gene: -; CDR3 DNA: TGCAGTGCTAGTTGGCCCTTGGGGGCCCATGGCTACACCTTC; CDR3 protein: CSASWPLGAHGYTF
J gene: TRBJ2-4; V gene: TRBV30; clone size: -; D gene: -; CDR3 DNA: TGTGCCTGGAGTGGAGAGGGATCACTAGCCAAAAACATTCAGTACTTC; CDR3 protein: CAWSGEGSLAKNIQYF
J gene: TRBJ1-1; V gene: TRBV12-3/TRBV12-4; clone size: few; D gene: -; CDR3 DNA: TGTGCCAGCAGTTTAGCGACTGGGGGAGCTTTCTTT; CDR3 protein: CASSLATGGAFF
J gene: TRBJ1-2; V gene: TRBV30; clone size: -; D gene: -; CDR3 DNA: TGTGCCTGGAGTCCTCTTGGCTACACCTTC; CDR3 protein: CAWSPLGYTF
J gene: TRBJ2-3; V gene: TRBV29-1; clone size: few; D gene: -; CDR3 DNA: TGCAGCGTTGGTGGTCAGCCGATCACAGATACGCAGTATTTT; CDR3 protein: CSVGGQPITDTQYF
J gene: TRBJ1-5; V gene: TRBV6-2/TRBV6-3; clone size: few; D gene: TRBD1; CDR3 DNA: TGTGCCAGCAGGCGGACAGGGGAAAATCAGCCCCAGCATTTT; CDR3 protein: CASRRTGENQPQHF
J gene: TRBJ2-7; V gene: TRBV20-1; clone size: -; D gene: TRBD2; CDR3 DNA: TGCAGTGCTAGAGATTGGGCTAGCGGGCTTACTGAGCAGTACTTC; CDR3 protein: CSARDWASGLTEQYF
J gene: TRBJ2-6; V gene: TRBV7-3; clone size: few; D gene: -; CDR3 DNA: TGTGCCAGCAGCCTAGGAGACTCTGGGGCCAACGTCCTGACTTTC; CDR3 protein: CASSLGDSGANVLTF
J gene: TRBJ2-1; V gene: TRBV11-2; clone size: few; D gene: -; CDR3 DNA: TGTGCCAGCAGCTTAGGCCTGGGGTCCTACAATGAGCAGTTCTTC; CDR3 protein: CASSLGLGSYNEQFF
J gene: TRBJ2-1; V gene: TRBV20-1; clone size: -; D gene: -; CDR3 DNA: TGCAGTGCTAGGAGGCCACACTCCTACAATGAGCAGTTCTTC; CDR3 protein: CSARRPHSYNEQFF
J gene: TRBJ1-1; V gene: TRBV7-3; clone size: -; D gene: TRBD1; CDR3 DNA: TGTGCCAGCAGCTTCAGTCAGGGGGCCGCCACTGAAGCTTTCTTT; CDR3 protein: CASSFSQGAATEAFF
J gene: TRBJ2-6; V gene: TRBV7-8; clone size: few; D gene: -; CDR3 DNA: TGTGCCAGCAGCTTAGTAAACTCTGGGGCCAACGTCCTGACTTTC; CDR3 protein: CASSLVNSGANVLTF
J gene: TRBJ2-1; V gene: TRBV2; clone size: -; D gene: TRBD2; CDR3 DNA: TGTGCCAGCAGGGCAAGAAGCGGGGAATCCTACAATGAGCAGTTCTTC; CDR3 protein: CASRARSGESYNEQFF
J gene: TRBJ1-2; V gene: TRBV5-4; clone size: few; D gene: TRBD1; CDR3 DNA: TGTGCCAGCAGTCAGGGGGGAAGGCAGGCTAACTATGGCTACACCTTC; CDR3 protein: CASSQGGRQANYGYTF
J gene: TRBJ1-1; V gene: TRBV2; clone size: few; D gene: -; CDR3 DNA: TGTGCCAGCAGCGCCCTAAGGGGGACCTACACTGAAGCTTTCTTT; CDR3 protein: CASSALRGTYTEAFF
J gene: TRBJ2-3; V gene: TRBV20-1; clone size: -; D gene: TRBD1; CDR3 DNA: TGCAGTGCTGAAGGTACAGGGGGCGCAGCAGATACGCAGTATTTT; CDR3 protein: CSAEGTGGAADTQYF
J gene: TRBJ1-2; V gene: TRBV5-1; clone size: -; D gene: TRBD1; CDR3 DNA: TGCGCCAGCAGCTTCCCTGTACAGGGGGCCTACGGCTACACCTTC; CDR3 protein: CASSFPVQGAYGYTF
J gene: TRBJ1-2; V gene: TRBV7-2; clone size: -; D gene: -; CDR3 DNA: TGTGCCAGCACGAGTAACTATGGCTACACCTTC; CDR3 protein: CASTSNYGYTF
J gene: TRBJ2-2; V gene: TRBV9; clone size: -; D gene: TRBD2; CDR3 DNA: TGTGCCAGCAGCCCGCCGACTAGCGGGGGGCCGAACACCGGGGAGCTGTTTTTT; CDR3 protein: CASSPPTSGGPNTGELFF
J gene: TRBJ2-2; V gene: TRBV6-1; clone size: -; D gene: TRBD1; CDR3 DNA: TGTGCCAGCATATGGGACAGGGGCCAAACCGGGGAGCTGTTTTTT; CDR3 protein: CASIWDRGQTGELFF
J gene: TRBJ1-5; V gene: TRBV7-9; clone size: many; D gene: -; CDR3 DNA: TGTGCCAGCAGCTTAGTGGGGGGAAATCAGCCCCAGCATTTT; CDR3 protein: CASSLVGGNQPQHF
J gene: TRBJ1-3; V gene: TRBV6-1; clone size: few; D gene: -; CDR3 DNA: TGTGCCAGCCTACCGAGACAGACCTCTGGAAACACCATATATTTT; CDR3 protein: CASLPRQTSGNTIYF
J gene: TRBJ2-7; V gene: TRBV28; clone size: few; D gene: TRBD1; CDR3 DNA: TGTGCCAGCAGTTCCACAGGGGGCTGGGGGGAGCAGTACTTC; CDR3 protein: CASSSTGGWGEQYF
J gene: TRBJ2-1; V gene: TRBV9; clone size: -; D gene: TRBD2; CDR3 DNA: TGTGCCAGCAGCGTCGGGGGGGCCGGATACAATGAGCAGTTCTTC; CDR3 protein: CASSVGGAGYNEQFF
J gene: TRBJ1-1; V gene: TRBV7-9; clone size: few; D gene: TRBD1; CDR3 DNA: TGTGCCAGCAGAGACAGGGGAACTGAAGCTTTCTTT; CDR3 protein: CASRDRGTEAFF
J gene: TRBJ2-7; V gene: TRBV5-6; clone size: few; D gene: TRBD1; CDR3 DNA: TGTGCCAGCAGCTTGACAGGGGTTTCCTACGAGCAGTACTTC; CDR3 protein: CASSLTGVSYEQYF
J gene: TRBJ2-2; V gene: TRBV24-1; clone size: -; D gene: -; CDR3 DNA: TGTGCCACCAGTGAGAGCGGCTACACCGGGGAGCTGTTTTTT; CDR3 protein: CATSESGYTGELFF
J gene: TRBJ1-2; V gene: TRBV5-6; clone size: -; D gene: -; CDR3 DNA: TGTGCCAGCAGCCCCTCGGCGCAGAGCCTCTATGGCTACACCTTC; CDR3 protein: CASSPSAQSLYGYTF
J gene: TRBJ1-2; V gene: TRBV14; clone size: few; D gene: TRBD1; CDR3 DNA: TGTGCCAGCAGCGACATACAGGGGGACTATGGCTACACCTTC; CDR3 protein: CASSDIQGDYGYTF
J gene: TRBJ1-1; V gene: TRBV29-1; clone size: -; D gene: TRBD1; CDR3 DNA: TGCAGCGTAATAGTCCTAACAGGGGGAGCTTTCTTT; CDR3 protein: CSVIVLTGGAFF
J gene: TRBJ2-1; V gene: TRBV7-2; clone size: few; D gene: TRBD1; CDR3 DNA: TGTGCCAGCAGCCGGGACAGAGGCCCTAATGAGCAGTTCTTC; CDR3 protein: CASSRDRGPNEQFF
J gene: TRBJ1-5; V gene: TRBV15; clone size: -; D gene: TRBD1; CDR3 DNA: TGTGCCACCAGTATGACAGGGCCAAGCAATCAGCCCCAGCATTTT; CDR3 protein: CATSMTGPSNQPQHF
J gene: TRBJ1-5; V gene: TRBV20-1; clone size: -; D gene: -; CDR3 DNA: TGCAGTGCTAGCCTAGGATTCCATAGCAATCAGCCCCAGCATTTT; CDR3 protein: CSASLGFHSNQPQHF
J gene: TRBJ1-5; V gene: TRBV7-6; clone size: few; D gene: -; CDR3 DNA: TGTGCCAGCAGCTTACGCCAGGGGCAAAGTCAGCCCCAGCATTTT; CDR3 protein: CASSLRQGQSQPQHF
J gene: TRBJ1-1; V gene: TRBV21-1; clone size: few; D gene: -; CDR3 DNA: TGTGCCAGCAAGGGACCAAAAATGAACACTGAAGCTTTCTTT; CDR3 protein: CASKGPKMNTEAFF
J gene: TRBJ1-2; V gene: TRBV5-5; clone size: few; D gene: TRBD1; CDR3 DNA: TGTGCCAGCATCCGACAGGGAACCAACTATGGCTACACCTTC; CDR3 protein: CASIRQGTNYGYTF
J gene: TRBJ2-7; V gene: TRBV20-1; clone size: few; D gene: TRBD2; CDR3 DNA: TGCAGTGCTAGCTGGCTAGCGGGAGGCCAGGGACAGTACTTC; CDR3 protein: CSASWLAGGQGQYF
J gene: TRBJ1-1; V gene: TRBV6-5; clone size: -; D gene: -; CDR3 DNA: TGTGCCAGCATGCGGAACATGAACACTGAAGCTTTCTTT; CDR3 protein: CASMRNMNTEAFF
J gene: TRBJ2-7; V gene: TRBV5-1; clone size: many; D gene: -; CDR3 DNA: TGCGCCAGCAGCTTGGTTTGGGGGCCCTCCTACGAGCAGTACTTC; CDR3 protein: CASSLVWGPSYEQYF
J gene: TRBJ2-5; V gene: TRBV4-2; clone size: -; D gene: -; CDR3 DNA: TGTGCCAGCAGCCAAGATCCGGCAGCGTGGGAGACCCAGTACTTC; CDR3 protein: CASSQDPAAWETQYF